Listed below are T cell receptor beta chains from one sample, sequenced in a study of identical twins. TCRdb re-derived calls from the 5' RACE reads in MiXCR, one entry per CDR3 protein. The table shows about 520,000 distinct CDR3 sequences, with roughly 21% occurring only once. These data also featured in a second study, about T cells expressing NK-cell markers.

Material for sequencing was CD4+ T cells sorted from blood. Receptor source: a woman between 18 and 29 years old in good health. Each CDR3 is given with its conserved first and last residue. D genes are given only for firm matches. A row's size may be missing; if present it is once, few, many or a size class.

abundance: .; v_gene: TRBV10-3; d_gene: .; j_gene: TRBJ1-2; CDR3nt: TGTGCCATCAGCGGTACTTTGGGGGTCGGCTACACCTTC; CDR3aa: CAISGTLGVGYTF
abundance: few; v_gene: TRBV28; d_gene: TRBD2; j_gene: TRBJ2-7; CDR3nt: TGTGCCAGCAGTTCCCCAGCTAGCGGGACCCACGAGCAGTACTTC; CDR3aa: CASSSPASGTHEQYF
abundance: .; v_gene: TRBV7-6; d_gene: TRBD2; j_gene: TRBJ2-5; CDR3nt: TGTGCCAGCAGCTTTTCTACTAGCGGCCAAGAGACCCAGTACTTC; CDR3aa: CASSFSTSGQETQYF
abundance: .; v_gene: TRBV20-1; d_gene: .; j_gene: TRBJ2-1; CDR3nt: TGCAGTGCTACCCGGGACTCCGCTTTGGGTGAGCAGTTCTTC; CDR3aa: CSATRDSALGEQFF
abundance: many; v_gene: TRBV9; d_gene: .; j_gene: TRBJ1-5; CDR3nt: TGTGCCAGCAGCGCAGGACAGTCTTCTACCCAGCATTTT; CDR3aa: CASSAGQSSTQHF
abundance: once; v_gene: TRBV20-1; d_gene: .; j_gene: TRBJ2-3; CDR3nt: TGCAGCGATTTCCGGTGGGGGCGCACAGATACGCAGTATTTT; CDR3aa: CSDFRWGRTDTQYF
abundance: .; v_gene: TRBV20-1; d_gene: .; j_gene: TRBJ2-2; CDR3nt: TGCAGTGCTAGAGCCCCCGGGGAGCTGTTTTTT; CDR3aa: CSARAPGELFF
abundance: few; v_gene: TRBV2; d_gene: TRBD1; j_gene: TRBJ2-3; CDR3nt: TGTGCCAGCGAGGGACAGCTGACGCAGTATTTT; CDR3aa: CASEGQLTQYF
abundance: few; v_gene: TRBV7-2; d_gene: .; j_gene: TRBJ1-1; CDR3nt: TGTGCCAGCAGCCCCCCAGGGTTCTCAAACACTGAAGCTTTCTTT; CDR3aa: CASSPPGFSNTEAFF
abundance: .; v_gene: TRBV24-1; d_gene: TRBD1; j_gene: TRBJ2-5; CDR3nt: TGTGCCACCAGCCCGGGGGACAGGGGAAGGGAGACCCAGTACTTC; CDR3aa: CATSPGDRGRETQYF
abundance: .; v_gene: TRBV29-1; d_gene: .; j_gene: TRBJ1-1; CDR3nt: TGCAGCGCTGGGGGTTTCACTGAAGCTTTCTTT; CDR3aa: CSAGGFTEAFF
abundance: few; v_gene: TRBV20-1; d_gene: .; j_gene: TRBJ1-1; CDR3nt: TGCAGTGCTAGAGATTCGTGGGAGAACACTGAAGCTTTCTTT; CDR3aa: CSARDSWENTEAFF
abundance: few; v_gene: TRBV5-5; d_gene: .; j_gene: TRBJ2-7; CDR3nt: TGTGCCAGCAGCTTGAACGGTGACCCCTTCTACGAGCAGTACTTC; CDR3aa: CASSLNGDPFYEQYF
abundance: .; v_gene: TRBV5-1; d_gene: TRBD2; j_gene: TRBJ2-3; CDR3nt: TGCGCCAGCAGCTCCAGCGGGGGCGGGGATACGCAGTATTTT; CDR3aa: CASSSSGGGDTQYF
abundance: few; v_gene: TRBV9; d_gene: .; j_gene: TRBJ2-7; CDR3nt: TGTGCCAGCAGCCCGGGGGCTAGTACACCCTACGAGCAGTACTTC; CDR3aa: CASSPGASTPYEQYF
abundance: .; v_gene: TRBV20-1; d_gene: TRBD1; j_gene: TRBJ1-2; CDR3nt: TGCAGTGTCAAAAACAGGGGTGAGGGCTACACCTTC; CDR3aa: CSVKNRGEGYTF
abundance: .; v_gene: TRBV20-1; d_gene: TRBD1; j_gene: TRBJ1-1; CDR3nt: TGCAGTGCTAGGACCACAGGGGGATTTAGGACTGAAGCTTTCTTT; CDR3aa: CSARTTGGFRTEAFF
abundance: .; v_gene: TRBV11-1; d_gene: TRBD2; j_gene: TRBJ2-1; CDR3nt: TGTGCCAGCAGCACCCCTCCCACTAGCGGGAGGGAACCCTACAATGAGCAGTTCTTC; CDR3aa: CASSTPPTSGREPYNEQFF
abundance: many; v_gene: TRBV20-1; d_gene: .; j_gene: TRBJ2-7; CDR3nt: TGCAGTGCTATCTCCCCTGGGGGGGCAGAGCAGTACTTC; CDR3aa: CSAISPGGAEQYF
abundance: few; v_gene: TRBV9; d_gene: TRBD1; j_gene: TRBJ2-7; CDR3nt: TGTGCCAGCAGCCAAATCGACAGGGCTGTCAGCGAGCAGTACTTC; CDR3aa: CASSQIDRAVSEQYF
abundance: few; v_gene: TRBV2; d_gene: TRBD2; j_gene: TRBJ2-2; CDR3nt: TGTGCCAGCAGTCTTTATAGCGGGAGTGGAAGCACCGGGGAGCTGTTTTTT; CDR3aa: CASSLYSGSGSTGELFF
abundance: .; v_gene: TRBV15; d_gene: .; j_gene: TRBJ1-1; CDR3nt: TGTGCCACCAGCAGAGAGGGAGGCACTGAAGCTTTCTTT; CDR3aa: CATSREGGTEAFF
abundance: .; v_gene: TRBV3-1; d_gene: TRBD1; j_gene: TRBJ1-6; CDR3nt: TGTGCCAGCAGCCTACGGGACAGGGATTCACCCCTCCACTTT; CDR3aa: CASSLRDRDSPLHF
abundance: few; v_gene: TRBV29-1; d_gene: .; j_gene: TRBJ1-1; CDR3nt: TGCAGCGTGTTAACAGACAGACTGAACACTGAAGCTTTCTTT; CDR3aa: CSVLTDRLNTEAFF
abundance: few; v_gene: TRBV20-1; d_gene: TRBD2; j_gene: TRBJ2-5; CDR3nt: TGCAGTGCCCCTGTGGCTAGCGGACAAGAGACCCAGTACTTC; CDR3aa: CSAPVASGQETQYF
abundance: .; v_gene: TRBV5-1; d_gene: .; j_gene: TRBJ2-3; CDR3nt: TGCGCCAGCAGCACCGTCGGGACGACGCAGTATTTT; CDR3aa: CASSTVGTTQYF
abundance: .; v_gene: TRBV10-3; d_gene: .; j_gene: TRBJ2-2; CDR3nt: TGTGCCATCGGTACCGGGGCCGGGGAGCTGTTTTTT; CDR3aa: CAIGTGAGELFF